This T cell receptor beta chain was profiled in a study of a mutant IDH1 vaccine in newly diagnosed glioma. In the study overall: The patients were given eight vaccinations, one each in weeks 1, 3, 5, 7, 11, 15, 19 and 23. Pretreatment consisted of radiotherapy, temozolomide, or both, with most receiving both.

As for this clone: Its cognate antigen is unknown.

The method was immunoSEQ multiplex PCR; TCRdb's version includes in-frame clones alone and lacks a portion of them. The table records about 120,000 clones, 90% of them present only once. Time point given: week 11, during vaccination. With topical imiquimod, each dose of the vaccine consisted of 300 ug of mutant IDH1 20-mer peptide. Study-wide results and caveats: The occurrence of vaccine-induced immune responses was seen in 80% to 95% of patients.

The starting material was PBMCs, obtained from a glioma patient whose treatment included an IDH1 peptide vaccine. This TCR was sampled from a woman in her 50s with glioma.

The CDR3 loop reads CASSLSGTDTQYF. DNA for the CDR3: TGCGCCAGCAGCCTCTCGGGCACAGATACGCAGTATTTT. This chain uses TRBV5-1 with TRBJ2-3; no definite D call. V shed 4 bases and J shed 1 base, with 7 bases lying between them. The CDR3 is 13 residues long. Looked up from germline, CDR1 is SGHRS and CDR2 is YFSETQ.